The next 29 T cell receptor beta chains were all read from a single sample in a study of cytomegalovirus exposure and HLA in healthy donors. The PCR contained 60 Vbeta and 13 Jbeta primers. Sequencing used immunoSEQ multiplex PCR; TCRdb keeps in-frame clones, though not all of them. The data show under 100,000 clones, roughly 61% seen once. The sequenced material came from PBMCs. These receptor sequences come from a woman aged 40 to 49 in good health and CMV-seropositive.

This clone was picked up a small number of times. The chain links TRBV7-7 to TRBJ2-5; 10 nucleotides match TRBD2. The J segment lost 5 bases and the V segment lost 4 bases, leaving 7 bases of the junction unmatched. The CDR3 extends over 15 amino acids. The V gene's germline CDR1 is SSHAT and CDR2 FNYEAQ (reference sequence). CDR3: CASSSFSGGVETQYF. The CDR3 DNA reads TGTGCCAGCAGCTCCTTCAGCGGGGGGGTGGAGACCCAGTACTTC.

The genes are TRBV5-1 and TRBJ2-5, with 11 bases lining up with TRBD2. Germline loops: CDR1 SGHRS, CDR2 YFSETQ. The length of the CDR3 is 15 residues. Germline trimming cut 2 bases from V and 5 bases from J; bases unmatched to any gene: 5. The CDR3 nucleotides read TGCGCCAGCAGCTTTACTAGCGGGAGTAGGGAGACCCAGTACTTC. Protein sequence: CASSFTSGSRETQYF.

This clone was seen many times. This chain connects TRBV6-1 to TRBJ1-4; no reliable D call. Trimming removed 2 bases from V and 10 bases from J, with 11 bases in between. In germline, CDR1 is MNHNS, CDR2 SASEGT. This CDR3 has 13 residues. The CDR3 DNA reads as TGTGCCAGCAGTGAACAGGCCGACCCAAAACTGTTTTTT. It codes for CASSEQADPKLFF.

V usage is TRBV7-9 and J usage is TRBJ2-5; D possibly corresponds to TRBD2 (6 bases). Germline assignment: CDR1 SEHNR and CDR2 FQNEAQ (reference sequence). CDR3 length: 12 amino acids. Trimming removed 11 bases from V and 1 base from J, with 11 bases in between. The CDR3 is CAGDSPQETQYF. The CDR3 DNA sequence: TGTGCCGGGGACTCCCCCCAAGAGACCCAGTACTTC.

This clone was found a few times. The CDR3 region has the DNA TGTGCCAGCAGTTTATTAGGCTTAAGGGACAGGGGGCGTTCTACTGGCTACACCTTC. Translated: CASSLLGLRDRGRSTGYTF. The V call is TRBV28, the J call TRBJ1-2; 12 bases fit TRBD1. This CDR3 is built from 19 residues. Germline trimming cut 1 base from V and 7 bases from J; bases unmatched to any gene: 16. Germline V gives CDR1 MDHEN, CDR2 SYDVKM.

The V gene is TRBV19, the J gene TRBJ1-2; tentative D call: TRBD1 (5 bases). Germline V lookup: CDR1 LNHDA, CDR2 SQIVND (reference sequence). The V gene lost 1 base and the J gene lost 6 bases, with 12 bases spanning the gap. CDR3 size: 14 residues. The CDR3 protein is CASSIVQGTDGYTF. The CDR3, as DNA: TGTGCCAGTAGTATAGTCCAGGGAACAGATGGCTACACCTTC.

The V and J genes are TRBV10-1 and TRBJ1-1; D is unresolved. The V end was cut by 0 bases, the J end by 0 bases, with 32 bases between. The CDR3 contains 23 residues. In germline, CDR1 is WNHNN, CDR2 SYGVQD (reference sequence). For the CDR3, the DNA is TGCGCCAGCAGTGAGTCCTGGCTGTGGTTAAGACTTCGGGAAAGGCGTATGAACACTGAAGCTTTCTTT. It codes for CASSESWLWLRLRERRMNTEAFF.

The gene calls are TRBV7-6 and TRBJ1-2; TRBD1 agrees at 7 bases. The CDR3 runs to 13 residues. Germline-derived CDR1 and CDR2 are SGHVS and FNYEAQ. V trimming: 3 bases; J trimming: 4 bases; junction bases outside the gene matches: 2. The CDR3 spells CASSFSGGYGYTF. In DNA form, the CDR3 reads TGTGCCAGCAGCTTTTCAGGGGGCTATGGCTACACCTTC.

The chain combines TRBV5-1 with TRBJ1-1; 7 nucleotides match TRBD1. The CDR3 is 14 residues long. V gave up 1 base and J gave up 3 bases; unmatched junction bases: 3. Germline assignment: CDR1 SGHRS and CDR2 YFSETQ. The CDR3 sequence: CASSLQGEDTEAFF. The CDR3 bases are TGCGCCAGCAGCTTGCAGGGGGAGGACACTGAAGCTTTCTTT. Combining the CDR3 with reference TRBV5-1 and TRBJ1-1 gives the whole variable domain KAGVTQTPRYLIKTRGQQVTLSCSPISGHRSVSWYQQTPGQGLQFLFEYFSETQRNKGNFPGRFSGRQFSNSRSEMNVSTLELGDSALYLCASSLQGEDTEAFFGQGTRLTVV.

This chain links TRBV4-3 with TRBJ2-2; 13 bases are shared with TRBD2. Germline trimming cut 4 bases from V and 1 base from J; bases unmatched to any gene: 9. Germline V CDR1 and CDR2: LGHNA, YSLEER. The CDR3 spans 19 residues. CDR3 loop: CASSPVTSGRPQNTGELFF. DNA of the CDR3: TGCGCCAGCAGCCCAGTGACTAGCGGGAGGCCTCAGAACACCGGGGAGCTGTTTTTT.

This clone was observed a few times. The chain has TRBV6-5 and TRBJ2-7; TRBD1 aligns across 8 bases. Trimming at V came to 2 bases and at J to 2 bases, leaving 5 bases not matched to a gene. Germline V gene sequence: CDR1 MNHEY, CDR2 SVGAGI. There are 15 residues in the CDR3. DNA for the CDR3: TGTGCCAGCAGTTACGTAGGACAGGGCCCCTACGAGCAGTACTTC. This encodes CASSYVGQGPYEQYF.

The chain is built from TRBV19 and TRBJ1-5; 7 bases match TRBD1. The CDR3 covers 14 residues. V dropped 6 bases and J dropped 3; count of bases not matched to a gene: 5. Per germline, CDR1 LNHDA and CDR2 SQIVND (reference sequence). CDR3 sequence (DNA): TGTGCCAGTAGCGATACAGGGGTCAATCAGCCCCAGCATTTT. It encodes CASSDTGVNQPQHF.

V gene TRBV6-1 combines with J gene TRBJ2-5, with D uncertain. Trimming pared 7 bases from V and 5 bases from J, leaving 8 bases between. This CDR3 is 11 amino acids long. Germline values: CDR1 MNHNS, CDR2 SASEGT. CDR3 sequence: CASNLEETQYF. The CDR3 DNA is TGTGCCAGCAATCTGGAGGAGACCCAGTACTTC.

This clone has more than one count but fewer than ten. The chain carries TRBV28 and TRBJ2-7; 13 bases map to TRBD2. The CDR3 contains 14 residues. Germline V gene lookup returns CDR1 MDHEN and CDR2 SYDVKM. The V and J ends lost 6 bases and 4 bases, in that order; junction bases with no gene match: 3. CDR3 region: CASRWTSGSYEQYF. CDR3 in DNA: TGTGCCAGCAGGTGGACTAGCGGGAGTTACGAGCAGTACTTC.

The chain is built from TRBV6-5 and TRBJ2-7; 7 bases are shared with TRBD1. V was clipped by 2 bases and J by 1 base; unmatched bases: 2. Germline-derived CDR1 and CDR2 are MNHEY and SVGAGI. This CDR3 spans 14 amino acids. The CDR3 sequence: CASSYTDRSYEQYF. Written as DNA, the CDR3 is TGTGCCAGCAGTTACACGGACAGGTCCTACGAGCAGTACTTC.

In its sample, this clone was seen many times. The V and J genes are TRBV5-6 and TRBJ2-7, with a possible D match to TRBD2 (5 bases). Germline V gene sequence: CDR1 SGHDT, CDR2 YYEEEE. The length of the CDR3 is 14 residues. Deletions cut 1 base from V and 6 bases from J, with 14 bases between. The CDR3 sequence: CASSLKPGLGEQYF. The CDR3 bases are TGTGCCAGCAGCTTGAAACCGGGGTTAGGCGAGCAGTACTTC.

This sequence joins TRBV27 and TRBJ2-2, with TRBD1 identical over 7 bases. Trimming removed 6 bases from V and 1 base from J; junction bases left unmatched: 5. This CDR3 contains 15 residues. Per germline, CDR1 MNHEY and CDR2 SMNVEV (reference sequence). This CDR3 reads CASSPGGWNTGELFF. The DNA for the CDR3 is TGTGCCAGCAGCCCAGGGGGTTGGAACACCGGGGAGCTGTTTTTT.

The V and J genes are TRBV2 and TRBJ1-4, with no clear D. V was shortened by 6 bases and J by 1 base, with 9 bases between the two germline ends. Germline V gives CDR1 SNHLY, CDR2 FYNNEI. This CDR3 is 14 amino acids long. DNA for the CDR3: TGTGCCAGCAGGCCGGGAGGAACTAATGAAAAACTGTTTTTT. Amino acids: CASRPGGTNEKLFF.

The chain couples TRBV2 to TRBJ2-1; tentatively, D is TRBD2 (6 bases). Germline values: CDR1 SNHLY, CDR2 FYNNEI. The CDR3 runs 13 residues. Trimming shortened V by 7 bases and J by 3 bases, and 10 bases separated the two germline ends. DNA of the CDR3: TGTGCCAGCAATTGGCGGGGCTACAATGAGCAGTTCTTC. It codes for CASNWRGYNEQFF. The whole variable domain, filled in from reference TRBV2 and TRBJ2-1, reads EPEVTQTPSHQVTQMGQEVILRCVPISNHLYFYWYRQILGQKVEFLVSFYNNEISEKSEIFDDQFSVERPDGSNFTLKIRSTKLEDSAMYFCASNWRGYNEQFFGPGTRLTVL.

This chain links TRBV2 with TRBJ1-1; D gene uncertain. This CDR3 contains 14 residues. V was trimmed by 7 bases and J by 1 base, leaving 13 bases between them. The germline V gene has CDR1 SNHLY and CDR2 FYNNEI. The CDR3 coding sequence is TGTGCCAGCAAAAAAGAAACTTCGAACACTGAAGCTTTCTTT. This gives the protein CASKKETSNTEAFF.

The chain carries TRBV27 and TRBJ1-2; D call uncertain. The V end was cut by 4 bases, the J end by 4 bases, with 13 bases between. CDR1 MNHEY and CDR2 SMNVEV come from the germline V gene (reference sequence). The CDR3 spans 14 residues. The CDR3 bases are TGTGCCAGCAGTTATCTGGGAGAACCCTATGGCTACACCTTC. Encoded protein: CASSYLGEPYGYTF.

This clone was observed a few times. The CDR3 DNA reads as TGTGCCAGCAGCTTGGGTGGGGTTGTATCGCGGGAGAATCCGTTCTTC. Protein sequence: CASSLGGVVSRENPFF. This chain links TRBV5-6 with TRBJ2-1; 7 bases line up with TRBD2. Germline lookup yields CDR1 SGHDT and CDR2 YYEEEE. This CDR3 has 16 amino acids. The V segment lost 0 bases and the J segment 15 bases; nucleotides outside the gene matches: 18.

This clone has only a few counts. The chain joins TRBV2 to TRBJ2-5; 11 bases fit TRBD1. Germline V gives CDR1 SNHLY, CDR2 FYNNEI. The trim removed 5 bases at V and 0 bases at J, leaving 2 bases unmatched. CDR3 length: 15 amino acids. CDR3 DNA sequence: TGTGCCAGCAGTCGGGACAGGGGGGACCAAGAGACCCAGTACTTC. As protein: CASSRDRGDQETQYF.

CDR3 DNA sequence: TGCGCCAGCAGCTTGGGAAACCGGGACAGGGTGACAGATACGCAGTATTTT. Translating gives CASSLGNRDRVTDTQYF. This sequence joins TRBV5-1 and TRBJ2-3; TRBD1 aligns across 9 bases. This CDR3 has 17 amino acids. V dropped 0 bases and J dropped 3; count of bases not matched to a gene: 8. Germline V gene data show CDR1 as SGHRS and CDR2 as YFSETQ.

The sample holds a few counts of this clone. CDR3 sequence: CASSVALAGSSGANVLTF. The CDR3 DNA follows: TGTGCCAGCAGCGTAGCTCTCGCGGGTAGTTCTGGGGCCAACGTCCTGACTTTC. The J gene is TRBJ2-6, the V gene TRBV9, with D possibly TRBD2 on 5 matching bases. The CDR3 spans 18 residues. Trimming removed 0 bases at V and 1 base at J, with 14 bases between. Germline-derived CDR1 and CDR2 are SGDLS and YYNGEE.

This clone was seen just once. The CDR3 region is CASSIPGTGNEQFF. CDR3 in DNA: TGTGCCAGTAGTATCCCCGGTACTGGTAATGAGCAGTTCTTC. This rearrangement joins TRBV19 to TRBJ2-1; D is unresolved. The germline V gene encodes CDR1 LNHDA and CDR2 SQIVND (reference sequence). The V and J ends lost 3 bases and 7 bases respectively, with 13 bases between them. The CDR3 length is 14 residues.

The gene calls are TRBV9 and TRBJ2-3; 7 bases align to TRBD2. The J segment lost 6 bases and the V segment lost 6 bases, leaving 7 bases of the junction unmatched. Per germline, CDR1 SGDLS and CDR2 YYNGEE. The CDR3 runs to 13 residues. The DNA for the CDR3 is TGTGCCAGCAACCACGGGGGGAGCGATACGCAGTATTTT. Protein sequence: CASNHGGSDTQYF. Full variable domain (missing parts from reference TRBV9 and TRBJ2-3): DSGVTQTPKHLITATGQRVTLRCSPRSGDLSVYWYQQSLDQGLQFLIQYYNGEERAKGNILERFSAQQFPDLHSELNLSSLELGDSALYFCASNHGGSDTQYFGPGTRLTVL.

This clone has only a few counts. The chain uses TRBV6-6 and TRBJ1-6; D not resolved. The CDR3 covers 16 residues. V was trimmed by 3 bases and J by 4 bases, leaving 13 bases between them. The germline V gene encodes CDR1 MNHNY and CDR2 SVGAGI (reference sequence). The CDR3 DNA follows: TGTGCCAGCAGTTATCAAGAGGTCAAGTATAATTCACCCCTCCACTTT. It encodes CASSYQEVKYNSPLHF.

The V and J genes are TRBV2 and TRBJ2-6, with a weak D call TRBD1 (5 bases). Trimming took off 10 bases at V and 1 base at J, with 26 bases between the two ends. The CDR3 has 19 residues. The V gene's germline CDR1 is SNHLY and CDR2 FYNNEI. In DNA form, the CDR3 reads TGTGCCACCTTATCCAGGGATCCGAAACGCAGTTCTGGGGCCAACGTCCTGACTTTC. This codes for CATLSRDPKRSSGANVLTF.